Detailed here is one T cell receptor beta chain. There are many counts of this clonotype. Which antigen it targets is not known. It has no much larger one-base neighbor in the sample; base qualities were not kept. Amplification of TCR beta CDR3 regions was carried out from RNA transcripts. A first-round RT-PCR of the TCR CDR3 used the HTBI primer set with the Qiagen OneStep RT-PCR kit. Libraries were constructed in a second round of multiplex PCR, after which size selection and purification were carried out. Libraries were sequenced paired-end with 100 bp reads on an Illumina HiSeq2000. As for the original processing: Raw data were processed with SOAPnuke, discarding reads with adapters, uncalled bases, mean Phred below 15, or no exact constant-primer or identifier match. COPE v1.2.5 was used to merge high-quality paired reads, and clonotypes were defined as unique nucleotide sequences. Clonotypes were aligned to IMGT TRBV, TRBD and TRBJ reference segments using MiTCR v1.1. The analysis was restricted to V-J combinations with a frequency above 0.0001, which together covered 99% to 99.2% of the repertoires. A TCS score was defined as the ratio of F50 (clonal expansion) to E x V (chaos), with BLOSUM62-based TCRdist applied between CDR3 peptides within each V-J. Welch's t-statistics and random forest reduced around 510 V-J features to 13, which were used in a naive Bayes classifier (R e1071). The similarity between thyroid and blood repertoires was quantified using the Morisita-Horn index. The public reads were quality trimmed at Q25 with fastp and then assembled into clones with MiXCR by TCRdb, keeping productive beta chains. Identical CDR3 protein sequences are pooled into one entry, listed with their most common genes and DNA. The V and J calls, along with clone size, are taken from TCRdb and not from the paper's own processing. The sample profile shows more than 500,000 distinct CDR3 sequences; 14% to 15% of them were found once. The biggest ten clones account for 4.3% of the sample.

This sample is drawn from a study of T cells in Graves' hyperthyroidism and ophthalmopathy (dated by TCRdb to about 2019). In the study overall: Peripheral blood was sampled at the time of initial diagnosis, prior to any treatment. A discovery cohort of about 95 patients, roughly 40 with Graves' ophthalmopathy and approximately 55 with stable Graves' hyperthyroidism, was used to find distinguishing TCR V-J signatures. The 100 discovery patients were randomly divided into training and test sets at a 7:3 ratio. In addition, the study compared T-cell repertoires in thyroid tissue and in blood from five or six Graves' hyperthyroidism patients. Prospective prediction of ophthalmopathy was tested in an independent validation cohort consisting of roughly 19 hyperthyroidism patients and about 17 patients who later progressed to ophthalmopathy. Once sampling was done, hyperthyroidism patients were given methimazole at a starting dose of 30 mg daily, whereas ophthalmopathy patients were given high-dose intravenous methylprednisolone. According to the paper, TCR Vbeta CDR3 sequencing was carried out on approximately 140 peripheral blood samples, which came from fewer than 50 ophthalmopathy, around 75 hyperthyroidism and about 17 progressor patients.

Ophthalmopathy patients had moderately to severely active disease, with a Clinical Activity Score of 3 or more, a NOSPECS grade of 4 or more, and a disease duration of less than 3 months. Patients with uncontrolled infections, other autoimmune diseases, pregnancy or lactation were excluded. Diagnoses relied on clinical symptoms, serum thyroxine and TRAb, thyroid ultrasound and orbital computed tomography. PBMCs were separated from about 10 ml of fresh peripheral blood using Ficoll-Paque density gradient centrifugation. Trizol reagent was used to extract total RNA, and RNA quality was then checked on an Agilent 2100 Bioanalyzer. The germline V gene gives CDR1 as MNHEY and CDR2 as SVGEGT. The cysteine opens and the phenylalanine closes a CDR3 of 14 amino acids. The only DNA kept is the CDR3, 42 bases in frame from the first base. V sheds 6 bases and J sheds 5 bases, leaving 16 bases between their ends.

Summary of the overall study and its limitations: In cross-validation, a model built on a 13 V-J signature told ophthalmopathy apart from stable hyperthyroidism with approximately 91% sensitivity and approximately 81% specificity, and in testing the same model reached 80%/75%. In validation, the model predicted progression to ophthalmopathy a median of approximately 6.3 months before onset, with roughly 71% sensitivity and almost 75% specificity. Sample size was not statistically predetermined, and blinding of investigators to group allocation was not performed. Most expanded thyroid clonotypes (frequency above 0.001) were also found in blood, which suggests that blood repertoires may mirror thyroid immune responses.

This chain is built from TRBV6-2 or TRBV6-3 and TRBJ2-5; the D gene is not confidently resolved. The receptor was isolated from a woman in her thirties or forties with Graves' ophthalmopathy. The sequenced material came from blood. The CDR3 corresponds to CASSPRKTVETQYF. The DNA sequence follows: TGTGCCAGCAGCCCCCGGAAAACGGTGGAGACCCAGTACTTC.